This T cell receptor (beta chain) originates from a study of T cells in Graves' hyperthyroidism and ophthalmopathy. This clonotype was counted many times. Antigen: not known. Study-wide results and caveats: Appearing also in blood were most of the thyroid clonotypes expanded above 0.001.

Stable disease denoted Graves' hyperthyroidism without ophthalmopathy progression within 18 months. Newly diagnosed hyperthyroidism patients aged 18 to 65 years had disease lasting under 2 months. RNA transcripts provided the source from which TCR beta CDR3 regions were amplified. During a first-round RT-PCR of the TCR CDR3, the HTBI primer set was used. TCRdb passed the multiplex PCR reads through MiXCR, listing each CDR3 protein once. The sample has hundreds of thousands of distinct CDR3 sequences, around 14% seen once. The V end lost 2 bases, the J end lost 1 base, and 8 bases lay between the germline ends. CDR3 size: 14 residues. Germline-derived CDR1 and CDR2 are MNHNS and SASEGT.

Sequencing input: blood. The rearrangement joins TRBV6-1 to TRBJ1-2; no clear D. This clonotype was obtained from a young woman with Graves' hyperthyroidism. The CDR3 reads CASSESEVNYGYTF. The CDR3 DNA reads TGTGCCAGCAGTGAATCTGAGGTTAACTATGGCTACACCTTC.